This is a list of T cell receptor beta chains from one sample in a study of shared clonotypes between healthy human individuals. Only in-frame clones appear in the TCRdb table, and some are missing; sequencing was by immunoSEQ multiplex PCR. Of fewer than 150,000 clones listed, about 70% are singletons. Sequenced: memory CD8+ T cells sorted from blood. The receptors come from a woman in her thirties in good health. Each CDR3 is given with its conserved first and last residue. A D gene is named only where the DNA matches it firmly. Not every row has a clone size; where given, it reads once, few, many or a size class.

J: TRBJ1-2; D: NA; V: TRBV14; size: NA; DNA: TGTGCCAGCAGCCAAGTAAAGATCCCCTATGGCTACACCTTC; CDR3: CASSQVKIPYGYTF
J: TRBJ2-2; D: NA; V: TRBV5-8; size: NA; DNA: TGTGCCAGCAGCCAACGGGACTTAGGAAACACCGGGGAGCTGTTTTTT; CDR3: CASSQRDLGNTGELFF
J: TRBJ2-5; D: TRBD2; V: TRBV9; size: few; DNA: TGTGCCAGCAGCGTATCACTAGCGGGAGGAGAGACCCAGTACTTC; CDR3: CASSVSLAGGETQYF
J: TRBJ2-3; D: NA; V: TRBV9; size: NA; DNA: TGTGCCAGCAGCTTAGGACCGGGGGTGACAGATACGCAGTATTTT; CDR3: CASSLGPGVTDTQYF
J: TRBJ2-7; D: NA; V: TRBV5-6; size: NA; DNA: TGTGCCAGCAGCGTATTACCACAGGGTCCTATCTACGAGCAGTACTTC; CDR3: CASSVLPQGPIYEQYF
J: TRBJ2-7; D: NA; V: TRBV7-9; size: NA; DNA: TGTGCCAGCAGCTTTTCTTTTGGATTTCCCAGAAGAATCTACGAGCAGTACTTC; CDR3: CASSFSFGFPRRIYEQYF
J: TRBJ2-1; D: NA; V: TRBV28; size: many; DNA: TGTGCCAGCAGTCCCGGACTAACCAACAATGAGCAGTTCTTC; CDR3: CASSPGLTNNEQFF
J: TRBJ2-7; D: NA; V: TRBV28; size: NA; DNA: TGTGCCAGCAGTCCGTCCCGGGACGGACGCAGTGACGAGCAGTACTTC; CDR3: CASSPSRDGRSDEQYF
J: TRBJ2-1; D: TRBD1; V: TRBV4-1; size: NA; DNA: TGCGCCAGCAGCCTTGGACAGGGGGCCGGCAATGAGCAGTTCTTC; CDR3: CASSLGQGAGNEQFF
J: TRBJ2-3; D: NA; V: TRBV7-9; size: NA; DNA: TGTGCCAGCAGCTTAGCCCGGGACACCCGAGGAGATACGCAGTATTTT; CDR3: CASSLARDTRGDTQYF
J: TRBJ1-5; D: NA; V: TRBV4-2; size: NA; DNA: TGTGCCAGCAGCTTGTGGGGGGAGGGCAATCAGCCCCAGCATTTT; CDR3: CASSLWGEGNQPQHF
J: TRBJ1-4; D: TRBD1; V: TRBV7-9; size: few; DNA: TGTGCCAGCAGCTTAGAACAGGGGGGAAAACTGTTTTTT; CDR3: CASSLEQGGKLFF
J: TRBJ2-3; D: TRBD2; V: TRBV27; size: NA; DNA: TGTGCCAGCAGTTTAGGGGGGGACGCGCAGTATTTT; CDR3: CASSLGGDAQYF
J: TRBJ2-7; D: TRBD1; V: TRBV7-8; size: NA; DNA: TGTGCCAGCAGCCTACTAGGGGACGCAGGGGGCTTGTTTTACGAGCAGTACTTC; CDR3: CASSLLGDAGGLFYEQYF
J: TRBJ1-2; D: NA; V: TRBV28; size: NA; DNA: TGTGCCAGCAATCCCCTTGGCAGGCCTTATGGCTACACCTTC; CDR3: CASNPLGRPYGYTF
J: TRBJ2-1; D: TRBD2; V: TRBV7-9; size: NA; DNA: TGTGCCAGCAGCGCCCCTAGCGGGAGGGTCCATGAGCAGTTCTTC; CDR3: CASSAPSGRVHEQFF
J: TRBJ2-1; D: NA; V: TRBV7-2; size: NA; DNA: TGTGCCAGCAGCTTAGGGAGAGATGAGCAGTTCTTC; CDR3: CASSLGRDEQFF
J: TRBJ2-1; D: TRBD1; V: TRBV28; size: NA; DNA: TGTGCCATCCTAACTCCCGGACAGGGGTGGTTCAATGAGCAGTTCTTC; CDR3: CAILTPGQGWFNEQFF
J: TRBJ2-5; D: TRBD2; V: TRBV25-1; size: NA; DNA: TGTGCCAGCAGTGCGACCGGGACTAGCGCAGAGACCCAGTACTTC; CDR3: CASSATGTSAETQYF
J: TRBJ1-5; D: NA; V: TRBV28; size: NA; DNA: TGTGCCAGCAGTTTTGGCTTCCCTAGCAATCAGCCCCAGCATTTT; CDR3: CASSFGFPSNQPQHF
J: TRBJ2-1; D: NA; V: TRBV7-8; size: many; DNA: TGTGCCAGCAGCCGCGAAGTCCCCGCGTCCTACAATGAGCAGTTCTTC; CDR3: CASSREVPASYNEQFF
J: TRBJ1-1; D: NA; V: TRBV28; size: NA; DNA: TGTGCCAGCAGTTGGGGGACACCGACCGCCGTTGAAGCTTTCTTT; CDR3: CASSWGTPTAVEAFF
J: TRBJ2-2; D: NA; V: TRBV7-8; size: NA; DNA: TGTGCCAGCAGCTTAAGGGGCCCCAACACCGGGGAGCTGTTTTTT; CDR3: CASSLRGPNTGELFF
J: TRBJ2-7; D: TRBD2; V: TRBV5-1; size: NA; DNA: TGCGCCAGCACCAAGACTAGCGGGAGGGCCTTGCGCCCCTACGAGCAGTACTTC; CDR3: CASTKTSGRALRPYEQYF
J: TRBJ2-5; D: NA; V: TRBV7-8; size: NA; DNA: TGTGCCAGCACCCTCCGCCCTGACGGAGAGACCCAGTACTTC; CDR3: CASTLRPDGETQYF
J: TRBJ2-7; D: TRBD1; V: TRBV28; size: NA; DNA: TGTGCCAGCAGTTCCATAACGCCGCGACAGGGGGGCTACGAGCAGTACTTC; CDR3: CASSSITPRQGGYEQYF
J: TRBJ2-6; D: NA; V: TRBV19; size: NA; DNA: TGTGCCAGTAGTTGGAGCTCTGGGGCCAACGTCCTGACTTTC; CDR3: CASSWSSGANVLTF
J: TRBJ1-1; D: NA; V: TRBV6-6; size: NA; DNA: TGTGCCAGCACCCCCAGCGCGAACACTGAAGCTTTCTTT; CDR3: CASTPSANTEAFF
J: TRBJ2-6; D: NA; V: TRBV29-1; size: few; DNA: TGCAGCGTTGTAGGCTCTGGGGCCAACGTCCTGACTTTC; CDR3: CSVVGSGANVLTF
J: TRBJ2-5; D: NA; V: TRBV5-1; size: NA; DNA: TGCGCCAGCAGCTTATCCGTTCACCAGGAGACCCAGTACTTC; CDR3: CASSLSVHQETQYF
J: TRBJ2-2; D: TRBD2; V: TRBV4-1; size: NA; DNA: TGCGCCAGCAGCCAACCGGGACTAGCGGGAGGGCGCACCGGGGAGCTGTTTTTT; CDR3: CASSQPGLAGGRTGELFF
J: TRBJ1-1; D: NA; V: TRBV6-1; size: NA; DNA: TGTGCCAGCAGTGTCAGGGCCTACAGCACTGAAGCTTTCTTT; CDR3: CASSVRAYSTEAFF
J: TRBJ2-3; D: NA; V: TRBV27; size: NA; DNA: TGTGCCAGCAGCCTCGGATCGACAAAACCCACAGATACGCAGTATTTT; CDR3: CASSLGSTKPTDTQYF
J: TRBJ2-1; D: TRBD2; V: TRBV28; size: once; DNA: TGTGCCAGCAGAGATAAGCGGGAGGGCCCCTACAATGAGCAGTTCTTC; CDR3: CASRDKREGPYNEQFF
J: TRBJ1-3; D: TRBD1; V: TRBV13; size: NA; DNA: TGTGCCAGCAGCGTTGGGACAGACTCTGGAAACACCATATATTTT; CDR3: CASSVGTDSGNTIYF
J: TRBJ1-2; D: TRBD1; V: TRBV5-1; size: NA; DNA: TGCGCCAGCAGCCCCGAGGGGGCGCCTGGCTACACCTTC; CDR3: CASSPEGAPGYTF
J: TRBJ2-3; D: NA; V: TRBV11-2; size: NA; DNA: TGTGCCAGCAGCGATACCACAGATACGCAGTATTTT; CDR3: CASSDTTDTQYF
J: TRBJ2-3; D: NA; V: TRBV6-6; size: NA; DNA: TGTGCCAGCACCCGAACTAGAGCCGCCGGCACAGATACGCAGTATTTT; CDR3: CASTRTRAAGTDTQYF
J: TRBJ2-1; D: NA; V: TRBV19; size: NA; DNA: TGTGCCAGTAGCTGGGGCCTCTACAATGAGCAGTTCTTC; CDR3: CASSWGLYNEQFF
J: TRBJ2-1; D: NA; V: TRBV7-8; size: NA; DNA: TGTGCCAGCAGCTTATTAGGGGGGACGGCCTACAATGAGCAGTTCTTC; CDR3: CASSLLGGTAYNEQFF
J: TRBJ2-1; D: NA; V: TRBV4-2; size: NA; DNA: TGTGCCAGCAGCCAAGGCGGACTAACGAGCTACAATGAGCAGTTCTTC; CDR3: CASSQGGLTSYNEQFF
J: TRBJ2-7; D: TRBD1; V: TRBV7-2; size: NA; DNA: TGTGCCAGCAGCCTAAATGGACAGGCCGACTACGAGCAGTACTTC; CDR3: CASSLNGQADYEQYF
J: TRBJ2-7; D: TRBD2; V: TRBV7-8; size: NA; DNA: TGTGCCAGCAGCTTAGGAGCGCGGGAGAGTGAGCAGTACTTC; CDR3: CASSLGARESEQYF
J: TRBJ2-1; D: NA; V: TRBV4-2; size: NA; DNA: TGTGCCAGCAGCCAAGGCAGCGGGCCCATGGTCGAGCAGTTCTTC; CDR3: CASSQGSGPMVEQFF
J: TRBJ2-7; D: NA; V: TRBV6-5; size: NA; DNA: TGTGCCAGCAGTCACCGACAGGAGACCTACGAGCAGTACTTC; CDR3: CASSHRQETYEQYF
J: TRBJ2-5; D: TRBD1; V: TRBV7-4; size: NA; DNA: TGTGCCAGCAGCTTATTTAGGGACAGGGACTATGAGACCCAGTACTTC; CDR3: CASSLFRDRDYETQYF
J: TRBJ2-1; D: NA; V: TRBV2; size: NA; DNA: TGTGCCAGCAGCGGTCCTCTGTCCTACAATGAGCAGTTCTTC; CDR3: CASSGPLSYNEQFF
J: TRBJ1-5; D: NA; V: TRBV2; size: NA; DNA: TGTGCCAGCAGTTCACCCATATCAGCGAGCAATCAGCCCCAGCATTTT; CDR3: CASSSPISASNQPQHF
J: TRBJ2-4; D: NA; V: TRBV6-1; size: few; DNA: TGTGCCAGCAGTGCAGTGGCCAGTCTAGCCAAAAACATTCAGTACTTC; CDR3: CASSAVASLAKNIQYF
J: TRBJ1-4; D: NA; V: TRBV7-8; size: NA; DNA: TGTGCCAGCAGCTTAGTCGGCGGGGGTAATGAAAAACTGTTTTTT; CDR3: CASSLVGGGNEKLFF
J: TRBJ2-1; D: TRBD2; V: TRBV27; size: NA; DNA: TGTGCCAGCAGCCCATCGGCTAGCGGGAGGTACAATGAGCAGTTCTTC; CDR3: CASSPSASGRYNEQFF
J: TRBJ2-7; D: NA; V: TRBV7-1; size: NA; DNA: TGTGCCAGCAGCGCCAGGGGGGACTCCTACGAGCAGTACTTC; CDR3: CASSARGDSYEQYF
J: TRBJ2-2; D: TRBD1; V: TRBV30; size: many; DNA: TGTGCCTGGAGTTTAGGACAGGGCATCGCCGGGGAGCTGTTTTTT; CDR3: CAWSLGQGIAGELFF